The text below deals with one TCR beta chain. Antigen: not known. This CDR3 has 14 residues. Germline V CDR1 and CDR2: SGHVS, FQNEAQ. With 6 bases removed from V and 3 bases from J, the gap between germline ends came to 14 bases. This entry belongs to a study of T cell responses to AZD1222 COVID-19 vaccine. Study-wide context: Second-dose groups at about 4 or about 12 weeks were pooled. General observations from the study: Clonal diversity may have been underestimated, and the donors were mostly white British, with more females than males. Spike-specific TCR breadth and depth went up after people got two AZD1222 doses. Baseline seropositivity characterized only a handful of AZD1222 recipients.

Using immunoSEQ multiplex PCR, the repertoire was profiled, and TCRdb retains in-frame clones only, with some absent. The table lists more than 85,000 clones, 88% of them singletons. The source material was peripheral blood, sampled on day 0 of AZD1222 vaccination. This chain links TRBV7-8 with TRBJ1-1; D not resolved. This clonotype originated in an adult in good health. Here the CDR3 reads CASSLKPDDTEAFF. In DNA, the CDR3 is TGTGCCAGCAGTCTTAAACCAGACGACACTGAAGCTTTCTTT.